A single sample is the source of the 11 T cell receptor beta chains below, sequenced in a study of blood T cells in healthy people across ages. A second PCR of 7 to 11 cycles used a sample-barcoded 5' primer and a J-beta primer mix. TCRdb re-called the 5' RACE reads through MiXCR, storing one row per CDR3 protein. The sample lists some 780,000 distinct CDR3 sequences; more than 50% were seen once. Material: blood. These receptor sequences come from a man aged 35-49 years in good health.

The rearrangement uses TRBV27 and TRBJ1-1; 10 bases agree with TRBD1. Trimming removed 4 bases from V and 6 bases from J; junction bases left unmatched: 8. Germline values: CDR1 MNHEY, CDR2 SMNVEV (reference sequence). This CDR3 is built from 15 residues. CDR3 bases: TGTGCCAGCAGTTCATGGACAGGGGGTTTCGCTGAAGCTTTCTTT. It translates to CASSSWTGGFAEAFF.

This clonotype was recorded once. The CDR3 protein is CASNAQGARGYTF. Here the CDR3 DNA reads TGTGCCAGCAACGCACAGGGGGCGCGGGGCTACACCTTC. The rearrangement links TRBV6-1 to TRBJ1-2; 9 bases fit TRBD1. The V and J ends lost 7 bases and 8 bases, in that order; junction bases with no gene match: 8. Germline V lookup: CDR1 MNHNS, CDR2 SASEGT. The CDR3 is 13 residues long.

This clonotype was counted a few times. The V and J genes are TRBV29-1 and TRBJ2-7; unclear D gene. Germline CDR1 and CDR2: SQVTM and ANQGSEA. The CDR3 extends over 14 amino acids. V shed 6 bases and J shed 0 bases, with 15 bases lying between them. This chain's CDR3 is CSVVTGRSSYEQYF. The CDR3 DNA sequence: TGCAGCGTAGTAACCGGACGAAGCTCCTACGAGCAGTACTTC.

There are a few counts of this clonotype. This rearrangement joins TRBV6-5 to TRBJ1-2; no clear D gene. With 6 bases removed from V and 4 bases from J, the gap between germline ends came to 12 bases. This CDR3 spans 13 amino acids. Germline loops: CDR1 MNHEY, CDR2 SVGAGI. The CDR3 protein is CASRAHGSYGYTF. CDR3 nucleotide sequence: TGTGCCAGCAGGGCACACGGATCCTATGGCTACACCTTC.

J is TRBJ2-5 and V is TRBV13; 9 bases line up with TRBD1. The DNA end favors TRBJ2-7, so the J call may be wrong. The CDR3 has 15 residues. Germline V CDR1 and CDR2: PRHDT, FYEKMQ (reference sequence). In DNA form, the CDR3 reads TGTGCCAGCAGCCTCGGACAGGGGCTTTTCTACGAGCAGTACTTC. Its protein is CASSLGQGLFYEQYF.

Comment on this clonotype: One junction end disagrees with the germline gene, perhaps due to a read error. This sequence joins TRBV3-1 and TRBJ1-5, with D unresolved. The germline V gene has CDR1 LGHDT and CDR2 YNNKEL (reference sequence). The CDR3 spans 15 residues. The CDR3 loop reads CTSSEHPGSDQPQHF. Written as DNA, the CDR3 is TGTACCAGCAGCGAACATCCGGGAAGCGATCAGCCCCAGCATTTT.

This chain joins TRBV28 and TRBJ2-4, with D unclear. The better agreement between TRBJ2-7 and the DNA end casts doubt on the J call. Germline CDR1 is MDHEN and CDR2 is SYDVKM. CDR3 size: 16 residues. The CDR3 coding sequence is TGTGCCAGCAGTCCATCCTTTATAGGGAACCCCTACGAGCAGTACTTC. Translation gives CASSPSFIGNPYEQYF.

The chain carries TRBV27 and TRBJ2-5, with D possibly matching TRBD2 (6 bases). The CDR3 is made up of 16 amino acids. Trimming left V 2 bases short and J 11 bases short, with 24 bases between. Germline CDR1 MNHEY, CDR2 SMNVEV (reference sequence). CDR3 loop: CASSLGGINPHNEQYF. As DNA, the CDR3 is TGTGCCAGCAGTTTAGGAGGGATCAACCCCCACAATGAGCAGTACTTC.

Turning to this clonotype: A junction boundary mismatches the germline segment, possibly from a read error. V gene TRBV2 combines with J gene TRBJ2-6; D gene ambiguous. This CDR3 has 14 residues. Germline V CDR1 and CDR2: SNHLY, FYNNEI. The CDR3, as DNA: TGTGCCAGCAGCCAGACCGCTGGAGCCAACGTCCTGACTTTC. Its translation: CASSQTAGANVLTF.

V gene TRBV7-9 combines with J gene TRBJ2-3; possibly TRBD2 for D (6 bases). Germline V gives CDR1 SEHNR, CDR2 FQNEAQ (reference sequence). The CDR3 extends over 16 amino acids. The ends were cut back, 0 bases at V and 0 bases at J, with 10 bases in the middle. The chain's CDR3 is CASSLAPGTSTDTQYF. The CDR3 DNA reads as TGTGCCAGCAGCTTAGCTCCCGGGACTAGCACAGATACGCAGTATTTT.

This clonotype was observed a handful of times. The chain couples TRBV29-1 to TRBJ2-1; the D gene could be TRBD1 or TRBD2 (6 bases each). V was cut by 7 bases and J by 10 bases, with 20 bases left in between. This CDR3 has 13 residues. Germline loops: CDR1 SQVTM, CDR2 ANQGSEA. The CDR3 sequence: CSGSLNRDFEQFF. CDR3 nucleotide sequence: TGCAGCGGTAGCCTGAACAGGGACTTCGAGCAGTTCTTC.